This TCR beta chain was observed in a study of beta chain features in type 1 diabetes. The overall study: Age, gender and cell yields were similar between patients and healthy donors.

Worth noting for this clone: Other DNA variants within this sample encode the same CDR3.

Every bit of the isolated RNA underwent reverse transcription, so sequencing read expressed TCRB transcripts. Some clones are missing from TCRdb's copy, which holds only in-frame ones; the method was immunoSEQ multiplex PCR. The sample contains just over 150,000 clones, 11% of which appear only once. CDR3 length: 13 amino acids. Trimming took off 0 bases at V and 0 bases at J, with 3 bases between the two ends. Germline-derived CDR1 and CDR2 are SGHTA and FQGNSA. This sequence was found in a man aged 18-30 years in good health. Sequencing used central memory CD4+ T cells from blood. V gene TRBV7-2 combines with J gene TRBJ2-7, with D hard to call. The DNA for the CDR3 is TGTGCCAGCAGCTTAGCGTACTCCTACGAGCAGTACTTC. Protein: CASSLAYSYEQYF.